A selection of T cell receptor beta chains follows, all from one sample in a study of blood T cell repertoires in COVID-19. TCRdb's copy holds only in-frame clones and misses some; the assay was immunoSEQ multiplex PCR. The repertoire holds approximately 210,000 clones, roughly 91% seen once, with approximately 4.4% in the top ten. Specimen: peripheral blood. All receptors come from a human donor in a cohort sampled during active COVID-19. The CDR3 runs from the conserved cysteine through the conserved F or W. D genes are given only for firm matches. Where a row states a size, it is once, few, many or the class of an expanded clone; other rows omit it.

d_gene,v_gene,j_gene,abundance,CDR3aa,CDR3nt
TRBD1,TRBV5-4,TRBJ1-2,few,CASSLGLTGNYGYTF,TGTGCCAGCAGCTTGGGACTGACAGGGAACTATGGCTACACCTTC
TRBD1,TRBV6-5,TRBJ2-7,.,CASRRDRGSYEQYF,TGTGCCAGCAGACGGGACAGGGGCTCCTACGAGCAGTACTTC
TRBD1,TRBV7-2,TRBJ1-1,.,CASSFRTGMNTEAFF,TGTGCCAGCAGCTTTAGGACAGGGATGAACACTGAAGCTTTCTTT
TRBD2,TRBV4-1,TRBJ2-2,.,CASSQVSGSSTGELFF,TGCGCCAGCAGCCAAGTAAGCGGGAGTAGCACCGGGGAGCTGTTTTTT
TRBD1,TRBV5-4,TRBJ2-7,.,CASSSTGTGNEQYF,TGTGCCAGCAGCTCAACCGGGACAGGAAACGAGCAGTACTTC
.,TRBV9,TRBJ2-3,.,CASSKGGGTQYF,TGTGCCAGCAGCAAAGGGGGAGGGACGCAGTATTTT
TRBD2,TRBV19,TRBJ2-1,.,CASSREGWNEQFF,TGTGCCAGTAGTCGGGAGGGGTGGAATGAGCAGTTCTTC
.,TRBV5-1,TRBJ2-1,.,CASTPSESPYNEQFF,TGCGCCAGCACACCAAGTGAGTCCCCCTACAATGAGCAGTTCTTC
.,TRBV7-2,TRBJ2-5,.,CASSPENTQYF,TGTGCCAGCAGCCCCGAGAATACCCAGTACTTC
.,TRBV19,TRBJ1-2,once,CASSIGRDYTF,TGTGCCAGTAGTATCGGCAGGGACTACACCTTC
.,TRBV11-2,TRBJ1-5,.,CASSLDWGGAQHF,TGTGCCAGCAGCTTAGATTGGGGAGGGGCCCAGCATTTT
.,TRBV7-9,TRBJ2-5,.,CASSLGGRDKGSETQYF,TGTGCCAGCAGCTTAGGAGGAAGGGACAAGGGTTCGGAGACCCAGTACTTC
.,TRBV6-6,TRBJ1-1,.,CASSLTGGRGAEAFF,TGTGCCAGCAGTCTTACTGGTGGCCGGGGAGCTGAAGCTTTCTTT
.,TRBV7-2,TRBJ2-5,.,CASTLPPGQETQYF,TGTGCCAGCACCCTACCCCCAGGGCAGGAGACCCAGTACTTC
TRBD1,TRBV5-1,TRBJ2-2,few,CASSLEGAGNTGELFF,TGCGCCAGCAGCTTGGAGGGGGCCGGGAACACCGGGGAGCTGTTTTTT